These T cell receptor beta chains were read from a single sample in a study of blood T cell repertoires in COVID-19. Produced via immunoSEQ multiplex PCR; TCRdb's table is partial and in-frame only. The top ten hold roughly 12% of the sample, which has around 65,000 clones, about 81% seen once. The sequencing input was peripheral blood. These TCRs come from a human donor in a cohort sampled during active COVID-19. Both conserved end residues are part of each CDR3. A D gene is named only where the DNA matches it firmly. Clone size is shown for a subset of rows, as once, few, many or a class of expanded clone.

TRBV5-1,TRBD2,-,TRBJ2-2,TGCGCCAGCAGCGCCCTTGAGGCGAGCGGGACTTCCGGGGAGCTGTTTTTT,CASSALEASGTSGELFF
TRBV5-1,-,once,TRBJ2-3,TGCGCCAGCAGCTTGGATCAGGCATCTAGCACAGATACGCAGTATTTT,CASSLDQASSTDTQYF
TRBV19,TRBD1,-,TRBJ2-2,TGTGCCAGTAGTATAAACCGGGACAGGGGCACCGGGGAGCTGTTTTTT,CASSINRDRGTGELFF
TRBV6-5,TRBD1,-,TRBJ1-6,TGTGCCAGCACCCAGGGGGATGCCAGCTCACCCCTCCACTTT,CASTQGDASSPLHF
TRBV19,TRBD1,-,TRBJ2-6,TGTGCCAGTAGTAAGACAGGGATGGTCTCTGGGGCCAACGTCCTGACTTTC,CASSKTGMVSGANVLTF
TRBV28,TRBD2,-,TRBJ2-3,TGTGCCAGCAGCCAAGGGAGGGAAGATACGCAGTATTTT,CASSQGREDTQYF
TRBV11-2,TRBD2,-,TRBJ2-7,TGTGCCAGCAAACTACGGACTAGCGCAGACGAGCAGTACTTC,CASKLRTSADEQYF
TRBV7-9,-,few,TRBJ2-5,TGTGCCAGCAGCCCCCTGAGGCAGTCGCCCTTAAAGGAGACCCAGTACTTC,CASSPLRQSPLKETQYF
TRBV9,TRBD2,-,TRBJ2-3,TGTGCCAGCAGCCCAGGGACTAGCGGAGGTACGCAGTATTTT,CASSPGTSGGTQYF
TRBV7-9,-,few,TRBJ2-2,TGTGCCAGCAGCCTTCACACCGGGGAGCTGTTTTTT,CASSLHTGELFF
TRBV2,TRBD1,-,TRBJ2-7,TGTGCCAGCAGAGCGACAGGGACCTACGAGCAGTACTTC,CASRATGTYEQYF
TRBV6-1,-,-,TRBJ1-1,TGTGCCAGCAGTGATCGGGGATGGATAACTGAAGCTTTCTTT,CASSDRGWITEAFF
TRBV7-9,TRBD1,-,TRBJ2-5,TGTGCCAGCAGCCGGAACAGGGGGCGGACCGAAGAGACCCAGTACTTC,CASSRNRGRTEETQYF
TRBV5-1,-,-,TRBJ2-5,TGCGCCAGCCGGAGGGAAGAGACCCAGTACTTC,CASRREETQYF
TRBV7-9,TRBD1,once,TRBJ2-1,TGTGCCAGCAGCCTCTACAGGGGATTAAGCTCCTACAATGAGCAGTTCTTC,CASSLYRGLSSYNEQFF
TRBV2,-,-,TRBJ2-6,TGTGCCAGCAGTGAAGGTTATGGGGCCAACGTCCTGACTTTC,CASSEGYGANVLTF
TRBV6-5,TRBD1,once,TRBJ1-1,TGTGCCAGCAGCCCGGACAGGGTCACTGAAGCTTTCTTT,CASSPDRVTEAFF
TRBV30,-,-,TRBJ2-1,TGTGCCTGGGCCGGGGGACATGAGCAGTTCTTC,CAWAGGHEQFF
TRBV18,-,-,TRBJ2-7,TGTGCCAGCTCACTTAGTAGCTCCTACGAGCAGTACTTC,CASSLSSSYEQYF
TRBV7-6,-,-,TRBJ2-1,TGTGCCAGCAGCCGACAGAGCTCCTACAATGAGCAGTTCTTC,CASSRQSSYNEQFF
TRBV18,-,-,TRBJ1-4,TGTGCCAGCTCGCTTTTGAGGGCGGACGCAACTAATGAAAAACTGTTTTTT,CASSLLRADATNEKLFF
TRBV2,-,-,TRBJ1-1,TGTGCCAGCAACCTCGGGGTCCTGGGGACTGAAGCTTTCTTT,CASNLGVLGTEAFF
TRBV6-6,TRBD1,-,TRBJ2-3,TGTGCCAGCAGTCGGCGGGGGACAGGGGGAATCACAGATACGCAGTATTTT,CASSRRGTGGITDTQYF
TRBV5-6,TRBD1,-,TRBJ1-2,TGTGCCAGCAGCAACACAGGGGTCTATGGCTACACCTTC,CASSNTGVYGYTF
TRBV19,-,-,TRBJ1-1,TGTGCCAGTAGTATAGCCTTAAGGGAGGGGACTGAAGCTTTCTTT,CASSIALREGTEAFF
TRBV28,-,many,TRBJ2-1,TGTGCCAGCAGCATAGTGGATGAGCAGTTCTTC,CASSIVDEQFF
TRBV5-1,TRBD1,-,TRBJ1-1,TGCGCCAGCAGCCACCGGGACAGGGGGAATACTGAAGCTTTCTTT,CASSHRDRGNTEAFF
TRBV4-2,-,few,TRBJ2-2,TGTGCCAGCAGCCAGGCTCATGTGTCCGGGGAGCTGTTTTTT,CASSQAHVSGELFF
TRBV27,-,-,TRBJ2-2,TGTGCCAGCAGTGGTTGGGGGGTGGGAGACACCGGGGAGCTGTTTTTT,CASSGWGVGDTGELFF
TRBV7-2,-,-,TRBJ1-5,TGTGCCAGCAGCTTAGTTCCTCAGGGACTCCAGCCCCAGCATTTT,CASSLVPQGLQPQHF
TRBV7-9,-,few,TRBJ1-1,TGTGCCAGCAGAGCAGACCAGGGCGCGAACACTGAAGCTTTCTTT,CASRADQGANTEAFF
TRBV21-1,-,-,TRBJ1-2,TGTGCCAGCAGCAATTCCTACCGGGACAGGACTTTTGGGAATGGCTACACCTTC,CASSNSYRDRTFGNGYTF
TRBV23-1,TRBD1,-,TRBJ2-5,TGCGCCAGCAGTCACCCGGACAGGGTACAAGAGACCCAGTACTTC,CASSHPDRVQETQYF
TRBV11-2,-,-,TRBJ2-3,TGTGCCAGCAGCTTAATACGGGCTAGCCAGTATTTT,CASSLIRASQYF
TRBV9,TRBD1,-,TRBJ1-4,TGTGCCAGCAGCGTAGGGGACAGGGTTGGGGAAAAACTGTTTTTT,CASSVGDRVGEKLFF
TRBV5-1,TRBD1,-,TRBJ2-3,TGCGCCAGCAGCTTATCCGGGACAGGGGGCGCAGATACGCAGTATTTT,CASSLSGTGGADTQYF
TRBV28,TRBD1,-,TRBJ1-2,TGTGCCAGCAGGGGGACAGGGCGGGATGGCTACACCTTC,CASRGTGRDGYTF
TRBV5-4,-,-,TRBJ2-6,TGTGCCAGCAGCGTGGGGGGCTTCTCTGGGGCCAACGTCCTGACTTTC,CASSVGGFSGANVLTF
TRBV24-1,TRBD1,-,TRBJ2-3,TGTGCCACCAGTCAGGGGGACACAGATACGCAGTATTTT,CATSQGDTDTQYF
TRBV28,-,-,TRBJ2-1,TGTGCCAGCAGTTTATCAGGAGGGGTGACCTACAATGAGCAGTTCTTC,CASSLSGGVTYNEQFF
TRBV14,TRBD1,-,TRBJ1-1,TGTGCCAGCAGTCGTGGGCGACAGGGTGCTGAAGCTTTCTTT,CASSRGRQGAEAFF
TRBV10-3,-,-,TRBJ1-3,TGTGCCATCAGTGAGCCGACCGGGTTTACTGGAAACACCATATATTTT,CAISEPTGFTGNTIYF
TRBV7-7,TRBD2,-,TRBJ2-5,TGTGCCAGCAGCTTAGTTTTGGGACTAGCGGGGCAGACCCAGTACTTC,CASSLVLGLAGQTQYF
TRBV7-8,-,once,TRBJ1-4,TGTGCCAGCAGCTCGGGGGACCTTAATGAAAAACTGTTTTTT,CASSSGDLNEKLFF
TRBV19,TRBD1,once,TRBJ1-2,TGTGCCAGTAGTACCCCAGGACAGGGTGGGCCTAATGGCTACACCTTC,CASSTPGQGGPNGYTF
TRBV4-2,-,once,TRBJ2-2,TGTGCCAGCAGCCCCGAGGTGGAGGGATCCGGGGAGCTGTTTTTT,CASSPEVEGSGELFF
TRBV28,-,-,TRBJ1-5,TGTGCCAGCAGTTTTAGATCCGGGGTAGATCAGCCCCAGCATTTT,CASSFRSGVDQPQHF
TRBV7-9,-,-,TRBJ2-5,TGTGCCAGCAGCAACAGTCGGGGGAAAGAGACCCAGTACTTC,CASSNSRGKETQYF
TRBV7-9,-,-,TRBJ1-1,TGTGCCAGCAGCCCCCGTGGAGGGGATAACACTGAAGCTTTCTTT,CASSPRGGDNTEAFF
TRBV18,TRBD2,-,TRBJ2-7,TGTGCCTACCAAGCGGGGGTGCCCTACGAGCAGTACTTC,CAYQAGVPYEQYF
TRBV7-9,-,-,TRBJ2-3,TGTGCCAGCAGCTTTGACACCAACACAGATACGCAGTATTTT,CASSFDTNTDTQYF
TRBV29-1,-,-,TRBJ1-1,TGCAGCGTTCCGGGGAGTCTGACCCGAAGAAGGGAAGCTTTCTTT,CSVPGSLTRRREAFF
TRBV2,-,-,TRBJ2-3,TGTGCCAGCCGGAGCGGTCGCACAGATACGCAGTATTTT,CASRSGRTDTQYF
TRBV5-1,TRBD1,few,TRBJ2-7,TGCGCCAGCAAAGCCCCGGGACAGGGATCATACGAGCAGTACTTC,CASKAPGQGSYEQYF
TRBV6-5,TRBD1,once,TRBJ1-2,TGTGCCAGCAGTTCCCCAGGGCAGGGGGCGAGGGGCTACACCTTC,CASSSPGQGARGYTF